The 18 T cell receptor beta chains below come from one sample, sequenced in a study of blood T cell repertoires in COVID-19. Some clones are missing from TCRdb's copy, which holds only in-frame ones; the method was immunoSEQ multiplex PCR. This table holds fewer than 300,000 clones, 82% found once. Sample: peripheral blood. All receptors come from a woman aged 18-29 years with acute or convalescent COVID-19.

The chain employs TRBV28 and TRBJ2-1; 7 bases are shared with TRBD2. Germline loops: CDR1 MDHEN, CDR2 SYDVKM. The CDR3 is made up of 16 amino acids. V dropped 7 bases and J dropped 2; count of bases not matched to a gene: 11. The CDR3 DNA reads TGTGCCAGCAACATAAGGGGCGGGAGCCCCTACAATGAGCAGTTCTTC. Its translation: CASNIRGGSPYNEQFF.

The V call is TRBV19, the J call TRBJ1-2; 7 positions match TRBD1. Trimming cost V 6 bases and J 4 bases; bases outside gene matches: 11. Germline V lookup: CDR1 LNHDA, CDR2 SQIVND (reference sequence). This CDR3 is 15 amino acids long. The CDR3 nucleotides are TGTGCCAGTAGGACCACAGGGGCTTCTGGCTATGGCTACACCTTC. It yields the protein CASRTTGASGYGYTF.

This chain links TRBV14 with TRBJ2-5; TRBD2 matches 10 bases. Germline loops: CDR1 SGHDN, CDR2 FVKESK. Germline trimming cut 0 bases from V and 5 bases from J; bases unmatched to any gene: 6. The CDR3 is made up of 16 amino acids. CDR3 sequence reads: CASSQDLLAGVETQYF. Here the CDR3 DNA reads TGTGCCAGCAGCCAAGATCTCCTAGCGGGAGTTGAGACCCAGTACTTC. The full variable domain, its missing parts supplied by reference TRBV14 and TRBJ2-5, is EAGVTQFPSHSVIEKGQTVTLRCDPISGHDNLYWYRRVMGKEIKFLLHFVKESKQDESGMPNNRFLAERTGGTYSTLKVQPAELEDSGVYFCASSQDLLAGVETQYFGPGTRLLVL.

Written as DNA, the CDR3 is TGTGCCACCAGTGACCTACGGGGACTAGCGGGAGCGGTAGATACGCAGTATTTT. This translates into CATSDLRGLAGAVDTQYF. This sequence joins TRBV24-1 and TRBJ2-3, with TRBD2 matching 14 bases. Germline trimming cut 4 bases from V and 5 bases from J; bases unmatched to any gene: 10. Germline lookup yields CDR1 KGHDR and CDR2 SFDVKD. The CDR3 has 18 residues.

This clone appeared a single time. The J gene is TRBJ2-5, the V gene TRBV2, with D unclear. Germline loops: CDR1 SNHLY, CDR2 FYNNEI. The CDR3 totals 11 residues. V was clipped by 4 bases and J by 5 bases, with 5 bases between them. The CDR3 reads CASSVGETQYF. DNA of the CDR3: TGTGCCAGCAGTGTCGGGGAGACCCAGTACTTC.

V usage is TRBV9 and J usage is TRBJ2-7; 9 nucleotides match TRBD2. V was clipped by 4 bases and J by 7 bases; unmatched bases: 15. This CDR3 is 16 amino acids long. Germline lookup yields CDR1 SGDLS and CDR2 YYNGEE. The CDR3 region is CASSTQIAGLAGEQYF. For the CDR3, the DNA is TGTGCCAGCAGCACACAAATAGCGGGACTAGCTGGGGAGCAGTACTTC.

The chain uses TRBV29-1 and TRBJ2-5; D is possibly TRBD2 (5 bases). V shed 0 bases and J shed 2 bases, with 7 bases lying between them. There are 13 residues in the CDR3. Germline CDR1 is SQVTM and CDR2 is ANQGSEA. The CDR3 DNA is TGCAGCGTTGAAGATCAGCGGCAAGAGACCCAGTACTTC. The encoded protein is CSVEDQRQETQYF.

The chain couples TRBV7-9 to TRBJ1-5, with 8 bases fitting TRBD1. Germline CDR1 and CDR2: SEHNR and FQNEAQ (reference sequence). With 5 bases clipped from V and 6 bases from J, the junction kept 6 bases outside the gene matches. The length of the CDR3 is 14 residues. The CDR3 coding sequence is TGTGCCAGCAGCCCAGGACAGGGCAGTCAGCCCCAGCATTTT. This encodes CASSPGQGSQPQHF. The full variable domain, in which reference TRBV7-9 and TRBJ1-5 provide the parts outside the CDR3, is DTGVSQNPRHKITKRGQNVTFRCDPISEHNRLYWYRQTLGQGPEFLTYFQNEAQLEKSRLLSDRFSAERPKGSFSTLEIQRTEQGDSAMYLCASSPGQGSQPQHFGDGTRLSIL.

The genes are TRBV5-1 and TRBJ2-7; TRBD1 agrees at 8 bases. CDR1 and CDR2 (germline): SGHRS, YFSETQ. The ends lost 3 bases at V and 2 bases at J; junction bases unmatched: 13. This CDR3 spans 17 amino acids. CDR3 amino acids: CASSSARDRLRTYEQYF. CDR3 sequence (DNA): TGCGCCAGCAGCTCGGCCAGGGACAGGCTTAGAACCTACGAGCAGTACTTC.

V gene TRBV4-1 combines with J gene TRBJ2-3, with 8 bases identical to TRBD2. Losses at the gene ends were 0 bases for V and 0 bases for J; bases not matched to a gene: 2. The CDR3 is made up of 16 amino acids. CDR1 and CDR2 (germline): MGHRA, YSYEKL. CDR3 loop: CASSQDGGASTDTQYF. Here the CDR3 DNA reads TGCGCCAGCAGCCAAGACGGGGGGGCCAGCACAGATACGCAGTATTTT.

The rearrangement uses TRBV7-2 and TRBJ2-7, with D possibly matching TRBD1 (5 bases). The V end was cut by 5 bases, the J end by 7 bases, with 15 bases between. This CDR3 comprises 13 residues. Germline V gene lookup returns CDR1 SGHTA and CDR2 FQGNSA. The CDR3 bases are TGTGCCAGCAGCCTCCTAGGGGCGGAAGAGCAGTACTTC. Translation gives CASSLLGAEEQYF. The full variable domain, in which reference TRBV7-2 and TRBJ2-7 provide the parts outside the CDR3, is GAGVSQSPSNKVTEKGKDVELRCDPISGHTALYWYRQSLGQGLEFLIYFQGNSAPDKSGLPSDRFSAERTGGSVSTLTIQRTQQEDSAVYLCASSLLGAEEQYFGPGTRLTVT.

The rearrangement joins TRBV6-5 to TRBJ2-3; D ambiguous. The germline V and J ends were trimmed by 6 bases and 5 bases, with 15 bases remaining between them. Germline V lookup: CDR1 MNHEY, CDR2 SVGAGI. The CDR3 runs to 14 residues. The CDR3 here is CASRRQVDGDTQYF. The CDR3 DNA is TGTGCCAGCAGACGCCAGGTAGATGGAGATACGCAGTATTTT.

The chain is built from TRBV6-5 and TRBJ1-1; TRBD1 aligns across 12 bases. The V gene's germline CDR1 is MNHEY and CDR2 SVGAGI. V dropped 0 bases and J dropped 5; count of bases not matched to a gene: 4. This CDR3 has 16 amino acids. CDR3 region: CASSYSGGQGATEAFF. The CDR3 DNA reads TGTGCCAGCAGTTACTCAGGGGGACAGGGGGCAACTGAAGCTTTCTTT.

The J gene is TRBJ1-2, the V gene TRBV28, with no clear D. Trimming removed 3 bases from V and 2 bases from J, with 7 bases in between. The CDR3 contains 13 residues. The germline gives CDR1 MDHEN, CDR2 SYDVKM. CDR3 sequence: CASSFTENYGYTF. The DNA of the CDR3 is TGTGCCAGCAGTTTTACGGAGAACTATGGCTACACCTTC.

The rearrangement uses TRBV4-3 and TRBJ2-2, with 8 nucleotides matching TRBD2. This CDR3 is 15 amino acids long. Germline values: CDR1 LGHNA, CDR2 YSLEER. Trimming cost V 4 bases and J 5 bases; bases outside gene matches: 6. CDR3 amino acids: CASSPTGGGTGELFF. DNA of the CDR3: TGCGCCAGCAGCCCTACGGGAGGGGGTACCGGGGAGCTGTTTTTT.

The CDR3 nucleotides read TGTGCCAGCACCCAAGGGCGGGGGTACGAGCAGTACTTC. Translation gives CASTQGRGYEQYF. The chain joins TRBV11-2 to TRBJ2-7, with 7 bases fitting TRBD2. CDR1 and CDR2 from the germline V gene are SGHAT and FQNNGV. CDR3 length: 13 residues. The trim removed 7 bases at V and 4 bases at J, leaving 7 bases unmatched.

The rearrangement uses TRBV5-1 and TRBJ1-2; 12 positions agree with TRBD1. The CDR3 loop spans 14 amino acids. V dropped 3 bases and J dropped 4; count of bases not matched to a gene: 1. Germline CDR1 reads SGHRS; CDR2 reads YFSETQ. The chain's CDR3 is CASSWDRGLYGYTF. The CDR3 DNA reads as TGCGCCAGCAGCTGGGACAGGGGGCTCTATGGCTACACCTTC.

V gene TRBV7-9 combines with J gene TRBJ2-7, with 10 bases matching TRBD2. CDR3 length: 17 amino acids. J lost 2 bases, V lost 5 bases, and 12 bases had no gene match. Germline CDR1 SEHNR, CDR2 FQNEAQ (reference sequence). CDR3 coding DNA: TGTGCCAGCAGCACCCGAGGACTAGCGGATATGGCCTACGAGCAGTACTTC. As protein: CASSTRGLADMAYEQYF.